These 15 T cell receptor beta chains were all obtained from the same sample, sequenced in a study of cytomegalovirus exposure and HLA in healthy donors. PCR used 60 Vbeta primers and 13 Jbeta primers. This table comes from immunoSEQ multiplex PCR, and its TCRdb copy is limited to in-frame clones, with some not included. The profile covers over 150,000 clones, with roughly 85% appearing a single time and roughly 1.9% taken by the ten largest. Sequencing used PBMCs. These receptors all come from a man aged 35 to 55 in good health and CMV-seronegative.

The chain joins TRBV9 to TRBJ2-5; 7 bases map to TRBD2. The J call is in doubt because the DNA end fits TRBJ2-7 better. Germline assignment: CDR1 SGDLS and CDR2 YYNGEE. There are 14 residues in the CDR3. CDR3 DNA: TGTGCCAGCAGCGTAGCGTCTAGCGGTTACGAGCAGTACTTC. Its translation: CASSVASSGYEQYF.

V usage is TRBV7-2 and J usage is TRBJ2-3; 11 nucleotides match TRBD2. Per germline, CDR1 SGHTA and CDR2 FQGNSA. V shed 3 bases and J 2 bases; nucleotides not matched to a gene: 7. The CDR3 consists of 17 residues. CDR3 residues: CASSLQTSGAPTDTQYF. The CDR3 bases are TGTGCCAGCAGCTTGCAGACTAGCGGGGCGCCCACAGATACGCAGTATTTT.

The V gene is TRBV6-5, the J gene TRBJ2-1; tentatively, D is TRBD1 (5 bases). There are 15 residues in the CDR3. Trimming stripped 5 bases from V and 1 base from J, with 12 bases between. Germline CDR1 is MNHEY and CDR2 is SVGAGI. CDR3 nucleotide sequence: TGTGCCAGCAGTCGATCACCAGGGTCCTACAATGAGCAGTTCTTC. Translation: CASSRSPGSYNEQFF.

The rearrangement joins TRBV5-1 to TRBJ2-7; 12 bases agree with TRBD1. CDR3 length: 15 residues. The germline CDR1 and CDR2 sequences are SGHRS and YFSETQ. Unmatched junction bases numbered 3, after V lost 0 bases and J lost 5 bases. The CDR3 region is CASSLGDRGLNEQYF. The CDR3 region has the DNA TGCGCCAGCAGCTTGGGGGACAGGGGGCTAAACGAGCAGTACTTC.

The V call is TRBV2, the J call TRBJ2-5, with D perhaps TRBD2 (7 bases). Trimming stripped 4 bases from V and 3 bases from J, with 12 bases between. This CDR3 is 14 amino acids long. Germline V gene data show CDR1 as SNHLY and CDR2 as FYNNEI. CDR3 amino acids: CASSVQGGEETQYF. CDR3 nucleotide sequence: TGTGCCAGCAGTGTACAGGGAGGGGAAGAGACCCAGTACTTC.

The V call is TRBV4-1, the J call TRBJ2-5; D unclear. This CDR3 is built from 15 residues. V lost 0 bases to trimming and J lost 5 bases, with 13 bases between them. The germline V gene encodes CDR1 MGHRA and CDR2 YSYEKL. The CDR3 nucleotides read TGCGCCAGCAGCCAAGAAGGAAGGAGTATCGAGACCCAGTACTTC. Translation gives CASSQEGRSIETQYF.

This rearrangement joins TRBV30 to TRBJ2-3; D call uncertain. With 1 base removed from V and 3 bases from J, the gap between germline ends came to 8 bases. Per the germline V gene, CDR1 is GTSNPN and CDR2 is SVGIG (reference sequence). This CDR3 comprises 13 residues. The CDR3 nucleotides are TGTGCCTGGAGTGACTTCTCTACAGATACGCAGTATTTT. Translation: CAWSDFSTDTQYF. Full variable domain (remainder filled in from reference TRBV30 and TRBJ2-3): SQTIHQWPATLVQPVGSPLSLECTVEGTSNPNLYWYRQAAGRGLQLLFYSVGIGQISSEVPQNLSASRPQDRQFILSSKKLLLSDSGFYLCAWSDFSTDTQYFGPGTRLTVL.

This rearrangement joins TRBV2 to TRBJ1-5; no clear D. The V end lost 0 bases, the J end lost 3 bases, and 9 bases lay between the germline ends. The CDR3 spans 15 residues. The V gene's germline CDR1 is SNHLY and CDR2 FYNNEI. DNA for the CDR3: TGTGCCAGCAGTGAAGCGCGAGAGTACAATCAGCCCCAGCATTTT. Protein product: CASSEAREYNQPQHF.

A few counts support this clone. This rearrangement joins TRBV4-2 to TRBJ2-7; the match to TRBD2 covers 7 bases. The CDR3 spans 18 residues. In germline, CDR1 is LGHNA, CDR2 YNFKEQ. V lost 0 bases to trimming and J lost 3 bases; unmatched junction nucleotides: 14. The CDR3 coding sequence is TGTGCCAGCAGCCAAGATAAGAAGGGACTACTATACTTCTACGAGCAGTACTTC. It encodes CASSQDKKGLLYFYEQYF.

The CDR3 here is CASSLSLVSYNEQFF. The CDR3 bases are TGTGCCAGCAGTTTAAGTCTAGTGTCCTACAATGAGCAGTTCTTC. The chain joins TRBV28 to TRBJ2-1; no definite D call. Trimming pared 2 bases from V and 1 base from J, leaving 9 bases between. The germline CDR1 and CDR2 sequences are MDHEN and SYDVKM. The CDR3 has 15 amino acids.

This clone has only a few counts. The V and J genes are TRBV5-1 and TRBJ2-1, with 12 bases identical to TRBD2. The CDR3 runs 16 residues. V shed 4 bases and J 5 bases; nucleotides not matched to a gene: 7. The V gene's germline CDR1 is SGHRS and CDR2 YFSETQ. The CDR3 DNA follows: TGCGCCAGCAGCCCCCTCCTAGCGGGAGGGCACAATGAGCAGTTCTTC. Its translation: CASSPLLAGGHNEQFF.

A few counts support this clone. This CDR3 reads CASSYGDNYNEQFF. CDR3 nucleotide sequence: TGTGCCAGCAGTTACGGAGATAATTACAATGAGCAGTTCTTC. The chain links TRBV6-5 to TRBJ2-1; D unresolved. The CDR3 totals 14 residues. Germline V gene sequence: CDR1 MNHEY, CDR2 SVGAGI. Trimming removed 2 bases from V and 4 bases from J, with 9 bases in between.

The rearrangement links TRBV5-5 to TRBJ1-2; D possibly corresponds to TRBD1 (6 bases). Germline V gene sequence: CDR1 SGHKS, CDR2 YYEKEE (reference sequence). Trimming stripped 0 bases from V and 4 bases from J, with 16 bases between. There are 16 residues in the CDR3. The CDR3 coding sequence is TGTGCCAGCAGCTTGGCCAATTGGGGGACAAGCTATGGCTACACCTTC. Amino acid sequence: CASSLANWGTSYGYTF.

The J gene is TRBJ2-3, the V gene TRBV10-3, with D perhaps matching TRBD1 (6 bases). Germline values: CDR1 ENHRY, CDR2 SYGVKD. Trimming shortened V by 5 bases and J by 1 base, and 10 bases separated the two germline ends. The CDR3 loop spans 14 amino acids. This CDR3 is CAISPGVGTDTQYF. Written as DNA, the CDR3 is TGTGCCATCAGTCCAGGGGTGGGCACAGATACGCAGTATTTT.

The chain links TRBV6-6 to TRBJ1-2; TRBD1 aligns across 8 bases. Germline V gene sequence: CDR1 MNHNY, CDR2 SVGAGI (reference sequence). There are 13 residues in the CDR3. The J segment lost 3 bases and the V segment lost 7 bases, leaving 4 bases of the junction unmatched. CDR3 in DNA: TGTGCCAGCATAACAGGGGGAGACTATGGCTACACCTTC. Amino acids: CASITGGDYGYTF.